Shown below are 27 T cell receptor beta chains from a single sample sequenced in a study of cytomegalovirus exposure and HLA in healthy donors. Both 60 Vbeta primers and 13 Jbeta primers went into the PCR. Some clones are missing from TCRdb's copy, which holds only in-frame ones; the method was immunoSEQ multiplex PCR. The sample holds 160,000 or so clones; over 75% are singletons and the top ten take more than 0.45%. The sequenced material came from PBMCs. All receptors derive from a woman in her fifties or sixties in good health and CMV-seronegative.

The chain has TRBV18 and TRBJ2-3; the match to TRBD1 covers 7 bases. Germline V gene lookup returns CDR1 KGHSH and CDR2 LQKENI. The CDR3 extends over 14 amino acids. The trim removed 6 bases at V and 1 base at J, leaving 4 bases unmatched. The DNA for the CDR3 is TGTGCCAGCTCCTTAGACAGGGGCACAGATACGCAGTATTTT. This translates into CASSLDRGTDTQYF.

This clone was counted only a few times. This CDR3 reads CASSARGLTSETQYF. CDR3 coding DNA: TGTGCCAGTAGTGCCAGGGGGTTAACTTCAGAGACCCAGTACTTC. The chain employs TRBV19 and TRBJ2-5, with TRBD1 identical over 7 bases. The V and J ends lost 5 bases and 4 bases, in that order; junction bases with no gene match: 10. Germline assignment: CDR1 LNHDA and CDR2 SQIVND (reference sequence). The CDR3 covers 15 residues.

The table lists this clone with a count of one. The CDR3 DNA is TGTGCCAGCAGTTCCTACCTCCGGGACAGAGCTAATCAGCCCCAGCATTTT. This encodes CASSSYLRDRANQPQHF. The chain carries TRBV27 and TRBJ1-5; 7 bases match TRBD1. V lost 4 bases and J lost 4; bases outside the gene matches: 13. This CDR3 contains 17 residues. Germline V gives CDR1 MNHEY, CDR2 SMNVEV (reference sequence).

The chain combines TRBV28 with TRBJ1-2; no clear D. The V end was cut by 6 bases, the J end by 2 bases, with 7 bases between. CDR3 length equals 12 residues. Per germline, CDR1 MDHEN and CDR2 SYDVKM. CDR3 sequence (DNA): TGTGCCAGCAGCGGAGTCAACTATGGCTACACCTTC. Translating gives CASSGVNYGYTF.

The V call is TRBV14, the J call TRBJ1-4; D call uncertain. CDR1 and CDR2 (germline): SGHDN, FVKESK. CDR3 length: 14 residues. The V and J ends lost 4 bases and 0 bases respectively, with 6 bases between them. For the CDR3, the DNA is TGTGCCAGCAGCCCGCGTACAACTAATGAAAAACTGTTTTTT. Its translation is CASSPRTTNEKLFF.

CDR3 bases: TGCGCCAGCAGCCAAGAATTCTTCGGGTACCAAGAGACCCAGTACTTC. Residues: CASSQEFFGYQETQYF. The chain recombines TRBV4-3 with TRBJ2-5; no clear D. The CDR3 is made up of 16 amino acids. Trimming pared 0 bases from V and 0 bases from J, leaving 11 bases between. CDR1 LGHNA and CDR2 YSLEER come from the germline V gene.

The CDR3 spells CARSLRQGKTLEQYF. The CDR3 nucleotides are TGTGCCAGAAGCTTACGACAGGGAAAAACCCTCGAGCAGTACTTC. The V call is TRBV7-5, the J call TRBJ2-7; the table's D call, TRBD1, has no DNA check behind it. TRBV7-5 is a recognized pseudogene. CDR3 length: 15 residues.

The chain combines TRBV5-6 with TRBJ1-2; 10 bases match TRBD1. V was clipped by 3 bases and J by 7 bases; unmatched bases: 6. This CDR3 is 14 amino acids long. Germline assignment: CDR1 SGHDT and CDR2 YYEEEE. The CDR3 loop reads CASSSAGTGVGYTF. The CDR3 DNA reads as TGTGCCAGCAGCTCGGCGGGGACAGGGGTTGGCTACACCTTC. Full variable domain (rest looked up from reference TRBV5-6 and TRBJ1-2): DAGVTQSPTHLIKTRGQQVTLRCSPKSGHDTVSWYQQALGQGPQFIFQYYEEEERQRGNFPDRFSGHQFPNYSSELNVNALLLGDSALYLCASSSAGTGVGYTFGSGTRLTVV.

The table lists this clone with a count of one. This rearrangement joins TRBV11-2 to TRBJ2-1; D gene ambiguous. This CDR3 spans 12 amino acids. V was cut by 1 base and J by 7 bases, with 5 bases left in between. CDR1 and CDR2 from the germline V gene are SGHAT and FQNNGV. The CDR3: CASSLGLNEQFF. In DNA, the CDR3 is TGTGCCAGCAGCTTAGGTTTAAATGAGCAGTTCTTC.

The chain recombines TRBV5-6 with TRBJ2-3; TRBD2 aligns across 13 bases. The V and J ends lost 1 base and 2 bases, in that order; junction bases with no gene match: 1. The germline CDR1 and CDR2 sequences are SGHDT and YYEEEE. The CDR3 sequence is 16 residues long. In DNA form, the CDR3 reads TGTGCCAGCAGCTTGACTAGCGGGAGGGCCACAGATACGCAGTATTTT. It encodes CASSLTSGRATDTQYF.

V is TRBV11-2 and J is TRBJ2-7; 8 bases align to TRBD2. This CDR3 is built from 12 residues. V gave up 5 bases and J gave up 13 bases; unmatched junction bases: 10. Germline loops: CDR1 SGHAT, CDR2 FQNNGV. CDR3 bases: TGTGCCAGCAGCCCGGGACTAGTTGGTAAATACTTC. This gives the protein CASSPGLVGKYF.

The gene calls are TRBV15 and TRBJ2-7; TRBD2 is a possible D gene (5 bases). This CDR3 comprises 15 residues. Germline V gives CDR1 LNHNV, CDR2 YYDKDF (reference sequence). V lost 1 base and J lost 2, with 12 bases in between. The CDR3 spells CATSRGRTGTYEQYF. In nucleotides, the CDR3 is TGTGCCACCAGCAGAGGCAGGACGGGGACCTACGAGCAGTACTTC.

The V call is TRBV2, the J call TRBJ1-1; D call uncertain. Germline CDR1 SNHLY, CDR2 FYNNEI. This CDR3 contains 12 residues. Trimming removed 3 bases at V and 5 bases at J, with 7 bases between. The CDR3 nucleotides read TGTGCCAGCAGTGACCCGGGAACTGAAGCTTTCTTT. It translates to CASSDPGTEAFF.

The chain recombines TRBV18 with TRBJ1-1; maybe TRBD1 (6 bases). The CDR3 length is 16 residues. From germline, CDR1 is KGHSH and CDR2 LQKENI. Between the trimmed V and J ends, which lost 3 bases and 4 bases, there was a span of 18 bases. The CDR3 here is CASSPGGGIQGTEAFF. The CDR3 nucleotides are TGTGCCAGCTCACCCGGCGGGGGCATCCAGGGCACTGAAGCTTTCTTT.

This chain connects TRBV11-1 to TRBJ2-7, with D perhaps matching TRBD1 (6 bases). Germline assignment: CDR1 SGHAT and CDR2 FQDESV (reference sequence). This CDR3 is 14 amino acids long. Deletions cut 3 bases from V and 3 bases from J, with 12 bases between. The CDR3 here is CASSLSGVGYEQYF. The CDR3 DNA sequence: TGTGCCAGCAGCTTGTCAGGGGTCGGCTACGAGCAGTACTTC.

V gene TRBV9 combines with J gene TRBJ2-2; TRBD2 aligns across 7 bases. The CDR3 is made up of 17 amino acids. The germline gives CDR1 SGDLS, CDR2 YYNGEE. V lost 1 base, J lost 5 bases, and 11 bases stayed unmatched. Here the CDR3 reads CASSVTGGREWTGELFF. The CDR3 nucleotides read TGTGCCAGCAGCGTAACCGGTGGGAGGGAGTGGACCGGGGAGCTGTTTTTT. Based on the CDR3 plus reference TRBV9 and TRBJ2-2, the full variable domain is DSGVTQTPKHLITATGQRVTLRCSPRSGDLSVYWYQQSLDQGLQFLIQYYNGEERAKGNILERFSAQQFPDLHSELNLSSLELGDSALYFCASSVTGGREWTGELFFGEGSRLTVL.

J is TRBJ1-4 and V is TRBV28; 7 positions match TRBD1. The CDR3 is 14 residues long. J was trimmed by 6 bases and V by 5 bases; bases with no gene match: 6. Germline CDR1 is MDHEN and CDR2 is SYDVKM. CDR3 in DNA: TGTGCCAGCAGTCAGACGGGACAGTATGAAAAACTGTTTTTT. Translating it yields CASSQTGQYEKLFF.

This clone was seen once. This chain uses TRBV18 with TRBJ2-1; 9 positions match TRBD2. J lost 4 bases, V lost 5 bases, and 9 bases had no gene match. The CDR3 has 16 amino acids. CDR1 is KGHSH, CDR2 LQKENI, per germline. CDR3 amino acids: CASSISIAGAYNEQFF. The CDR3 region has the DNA TGTGCCAGCTCAATATCAATAGCGGGGGCATACAATGAGCAGTTCTTC.

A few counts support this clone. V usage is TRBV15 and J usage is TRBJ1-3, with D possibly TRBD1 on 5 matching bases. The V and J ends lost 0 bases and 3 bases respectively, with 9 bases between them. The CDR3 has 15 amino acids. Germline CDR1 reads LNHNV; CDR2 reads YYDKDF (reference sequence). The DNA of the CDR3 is TGTGCCACCAGCAGAGACAGGGACTTTGGAAACACCATATATTTT. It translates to CATSRDRDFGNTIYF.

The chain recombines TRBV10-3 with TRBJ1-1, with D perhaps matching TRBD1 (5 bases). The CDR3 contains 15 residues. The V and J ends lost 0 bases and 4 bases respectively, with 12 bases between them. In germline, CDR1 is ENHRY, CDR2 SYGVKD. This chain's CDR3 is CAISESYQQGTEAFF. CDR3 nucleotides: TGTGCCATCAGTGAGTCGTACCAGCAGGGCACTGAAGCTTTCTTT.

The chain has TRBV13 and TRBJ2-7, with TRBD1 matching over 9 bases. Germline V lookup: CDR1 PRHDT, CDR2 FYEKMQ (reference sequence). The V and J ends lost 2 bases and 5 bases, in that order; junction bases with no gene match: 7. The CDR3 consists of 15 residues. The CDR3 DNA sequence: TGTGCCAGCAGCTTAACGGGACAGGGTGTCGACGAGCAGTACTTC. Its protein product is CASSLTGQGVDEQYF.

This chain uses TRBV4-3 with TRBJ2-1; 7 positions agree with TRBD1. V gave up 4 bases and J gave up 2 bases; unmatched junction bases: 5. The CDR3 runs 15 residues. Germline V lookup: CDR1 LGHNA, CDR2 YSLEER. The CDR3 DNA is TGCGCCAGCAGCCCCGAGACAGGGACCTACAATGAGCAGTTCTTC. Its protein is CASSPETGTYNEQFF.

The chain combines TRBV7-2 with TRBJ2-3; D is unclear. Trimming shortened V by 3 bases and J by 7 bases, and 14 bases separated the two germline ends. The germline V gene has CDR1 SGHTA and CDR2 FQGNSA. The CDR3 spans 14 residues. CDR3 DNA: TGTGCCAGCAGCTTGACATATACGCCGAATACGCAGTATTTT. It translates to CASSLTYTPNTQYF.

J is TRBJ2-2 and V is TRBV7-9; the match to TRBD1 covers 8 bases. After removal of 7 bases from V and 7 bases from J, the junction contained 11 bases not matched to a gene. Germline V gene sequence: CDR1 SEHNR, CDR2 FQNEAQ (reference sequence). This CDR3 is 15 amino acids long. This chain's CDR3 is CASTNSDREIGELFF. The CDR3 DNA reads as TGTGCCAGCACAAACTCGGACAGGGAAATCGGGGAGCTGTTTTTT.

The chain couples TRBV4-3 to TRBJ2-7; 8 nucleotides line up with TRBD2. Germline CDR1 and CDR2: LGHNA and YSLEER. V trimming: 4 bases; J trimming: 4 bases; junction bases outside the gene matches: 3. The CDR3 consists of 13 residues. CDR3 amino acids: CASSRAGGYEQYF. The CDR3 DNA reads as TGCGCCAGCAGCCGGGCGGGGGGTTACGAGCAGTACTTC.

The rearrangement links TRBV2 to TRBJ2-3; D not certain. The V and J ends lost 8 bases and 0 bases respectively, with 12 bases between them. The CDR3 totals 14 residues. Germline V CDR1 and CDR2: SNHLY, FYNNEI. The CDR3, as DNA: TGTGCCAGCGTCGCCGGGTTGAGCACAGATACGCAGTATTTT. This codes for CASVAGLSTDTQYF.

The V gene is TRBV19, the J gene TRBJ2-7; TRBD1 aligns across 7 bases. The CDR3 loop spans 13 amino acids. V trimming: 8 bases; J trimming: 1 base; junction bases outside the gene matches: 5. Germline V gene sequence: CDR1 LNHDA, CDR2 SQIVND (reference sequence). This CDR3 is CASARQGSYEQYF. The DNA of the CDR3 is TGTGCCAGTGCCCGACAGGGATCCTACGAGCAGTACTTC.